This T cell receptor beta chain originates from a study of blood T cell repertoires in COVID-19. The V end was cut by 0 bases, the J end by 8 bases, with 16 bases between. The germline CDR1 and CDR2 sequences are MGHRA and YSYEKL. The CDR3 is made up of 15 amino acids. Sequencing was performed with immunoSEQ multiplex PCR; in TCRdb, only in-frame clones are kept and a portion is missing. The sample yields about 120,000 clones, 70% to 90% seen once. The source material was peripheral blood. The TCR comes from a middle-aged man with acute or convalescent COVID-19. This chain connects TRBV4-1 to TRBJ1-2; D might be TRBD1 (6 bases). CDR3 sequence: CASSQDVDSRGGYTF. The CDR3 DNA reads TGCGCCAGCAGCCAAGACGTGGACAGCCGCGGAGGCTACACCTTC.